This is a list of T cell receptor beta chains from one sample in a study of blood T cell repertoires in COVID-19. Generated by immunoSEQ multiplex PCR, the TCRdb table keeps only in-frame clones and is missing some. The sample holds tens of thousands of clones, around 90% seen once. The sample was peripheral blood. The receptors were sampled from a human donor in a cohort sampled during active COVID-19. CDR3s include the opening cysteine and the closing phenylalanine or tryptophan. A D gene is named only where the DNA matches it firmly. Only some rows state a clone size, as once, few, many or a class for expanded clones.

v_call,j_call,d_call,clone_size,cdr3_nt,cdr3_aa
TRBV5-6,TRBJ2-3,.,.,TGTGCCAGCAGCCCTTGGCGGTCCAGCACAGATACGCAGTATTTT,CASSPWRSSTDTQYF
TRBV7-9,TRBJ2-5,TRBD2,.,TGTGCCAGCAGCTTAGGTGGGGCGGGGGCCCAGTACTTC,CASSLGGAGAQYF
TRBV5-1,TRBJ1-2,.,.,TGCGCCAGCAGCTTAGACACGGCAGGGTATGGCTACACCTTC,CASSLDTAGYGYTF
TRBV7-3,TRBJ2-3,.,.,TGTGCCAGCAGCCTTCATGGGGGCTACACAGATACGCAGTATTTT,CASSLHGGYTDTQYF
TRBV28,TRBJ2-1,.,.,TGTGCCAGCAGCAACAGGGGGACTAACACCTACAATGAGCAGTTCTTC,CASSNRGTNTYNEQFF
TRBV2,TRBJ2-6,.,medium-sized,TGTGCCACCTCTACAGAATCTGGGGCCAACGTCCTGACTTTC,CATSTESGANVLTF
TRBV30,TRBJ1-5,TRBD1,.,TGTGCCTGGAGTGTTAGGACAGGGGGCAATCAGCCCCAGCATTTT,CAWSVRTGGNQPQHF
TRBV7-9,TRBJ1-1,TRBD1,.,TGTGCCAGCAGCTTAGGGACAGGCAGGGCGGCTGAAGCTTTCTTT,CASSLGTGRAAEAFF
TRBV7-2,TRBJ1-6,.,.,TGTGCCAGCAGCCCCGGACGGGGGACGTATAATTCACCCCTCCACTTT,CASSPGRGTYNSPLHF
TRBV5-5,TRBJ2-7,.,few,TGTGCCAGCAGCCCACAGGGTACCTACGAGCAGTACTTC,CASSPQGTYEQYF
TRBV2,TRBJ2-7,TRBD1,.,TGTGCCAGCAGGGGACAGGGTCCCTACGAGCAGTACTTC,CASRGQGPYEQYF
TRBV25-1,TRBJ2-1,TRBD2,once,TGTGCCAGCAGTGAATTTCGAGCGGGAGATCTGAATGAGCAGTTCTTC,CASSEFRAGDLNEQFF
TRBV11-2,TRBJ1-1,.,.,TGTGCCAGCAGCTTAGGGGGATTGGTGGGACATTACACTGAAGCTTTCTTT,CASSLGGLVGHYTEAFF
TRBV7-9,TRBJ2-1,.,once,TGTGCCAGCAGCTTATACAGGGCATTGCCGAATGAGCAGTTCTTC,CASSLYRALPNEQFF
TRBV5-5,TRBJ1-2,TRBD1,.,TGTGCCAGCAGCTCCACCGGGGGAACAGGGGGCTATCAATATGGCTACACCTTC,CASSSTGGTGGYQYGYTF
TRBV15,TRBJ1-1,TRBD1,.,TGTGCCACCAGCAGAGATCGTGGCAGGGGGCAAGGGATGAACACTGAAGCTTTCTTT,CATSRDRGRGQGMNTEAFF
TRBV28,TRBJ2-1,.,.,TGTGCCAGCTGCGCCCTTTCTAGGGGTTACAATGAGCAGTTCTTC,CASCALSRGYNEQFF
TRBV5-4,TRBJ2-5,TRBD1,.,TGTGCCAGCAGCGTTGACAGGGGCGCGGGAGAGACCCAGTACTTC,CASSVDRGAGETQYF
TRBV2,TRBJ1-5,TRBD1,.,TGTGCCAGCAAGCTAGGGACAGGGCCTAATCAGCCCCAGCATTTT,CASKLGTGPNQPQHF
TRBV5-6,TRBJ2-3,.,.,TGTGCCAGCAGCTACGGAGGGGGCACAGATACGCAGTATTTT,CASSYGGGTDTQYF
TRBV4-1,TRBJ2-5,TRBD2,once,TGCGCCAGCAGCCAAGATGTACTAGCGGGTCCAGAGACCCAGTACTTC,CASSQDVLAGPETQYF
TRBV7-8,TRBJ1-4,.,.,TGTGCCAGCAGCTCGCGACAGGCGTCCTTTGAAAAACTGTTTTTT,CASSSRQASFEKLFF
TRBV30,TRBJ2-7,TRBD1,.,TGTGCCTGGAGTAGGGACAGGGGTGACGAGCAGTACTTC,CAWSRDRGDEQYF
TRBV11-2,TRBJ1-4,.,.,TGTGCCAGCAGCTTCAGGGGTATCCTCGTCCCTAATGAAAAACTGTTTTTT,CASSFRGILVPNEKLFF
TRBV5-6,TRBJ1-1,TRBD1,few,TGTGCCAGCAGCTTGTTGAGAGACAGGGACGCTGAAGCTTTCTTT,CASSLLRDRDAEAFF
TRBV30,TRBJ2-3,.,.,TGTGCCTGGACGGCAGGTAGAGATACGCAGTATTTT,CAWTAGRDTQYF
TRBV7-9,TRBJ2-7,TRBD2,.,TGTGCCAGCAGCCGCAGCCCCCTAGTGGGGGGGACGCCCTACGAGCAGTACTTC,CASSRSPLVGGTPYEQYF
TRBV28,TRBJ2-3,TRBD2,.,TGTGCCACCACCACTAGCGGGGACAGCACAGATACGCAGTATTTT,CATTTSGDSTDTQYF
TRBV5-6,TRBJ2-7,.,.,TGTGCCAGCAGCTTACCCAGTCCCCCCTACGAGCAGTACTTC,CASSLPSPPYEQYF
TRBV6-1,TRBJ2-1,.,.,TGTGCCAGCAGTGAAGCAGGGACAAGGGAGCAGTTCTTC,CASSEAGTREQFF